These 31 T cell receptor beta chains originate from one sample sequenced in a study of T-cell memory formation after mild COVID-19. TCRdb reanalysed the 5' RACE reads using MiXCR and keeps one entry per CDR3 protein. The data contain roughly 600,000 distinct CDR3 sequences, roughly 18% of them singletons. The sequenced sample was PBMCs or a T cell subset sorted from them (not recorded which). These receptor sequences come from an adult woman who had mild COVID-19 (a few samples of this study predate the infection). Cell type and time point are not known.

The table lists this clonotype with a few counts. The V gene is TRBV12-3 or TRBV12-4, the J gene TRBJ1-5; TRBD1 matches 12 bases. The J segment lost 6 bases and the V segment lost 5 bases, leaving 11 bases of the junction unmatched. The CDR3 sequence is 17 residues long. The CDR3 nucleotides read TGTGCCAGCAGTACTCTCCTTGGGACAGGGGGCATTCAGCCCCAGCATTTT. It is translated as CASSTLLGTGGIQPQHF.

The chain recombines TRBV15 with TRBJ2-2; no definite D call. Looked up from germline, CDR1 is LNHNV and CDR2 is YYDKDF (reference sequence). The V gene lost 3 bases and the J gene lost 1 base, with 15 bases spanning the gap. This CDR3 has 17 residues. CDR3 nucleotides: TGTGCCACCAGCAGCCAACTAAGGGCAATGAACACCGGGGAGCTGTTTTTT. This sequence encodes CATSSQLRAMNTGELFF.

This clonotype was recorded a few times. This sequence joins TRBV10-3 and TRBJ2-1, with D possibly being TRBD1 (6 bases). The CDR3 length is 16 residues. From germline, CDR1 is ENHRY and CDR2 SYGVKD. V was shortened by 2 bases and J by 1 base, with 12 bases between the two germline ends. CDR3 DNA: TGTGCCATCAGTGAGCCTTCAGGGGCGTCCTACAATGAGCAGTTCTTC. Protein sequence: CAISEPSGASYNEQFF.

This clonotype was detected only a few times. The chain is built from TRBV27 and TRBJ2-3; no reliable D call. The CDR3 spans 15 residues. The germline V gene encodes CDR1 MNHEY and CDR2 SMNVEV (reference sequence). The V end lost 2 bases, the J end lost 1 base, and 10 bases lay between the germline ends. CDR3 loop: CASSLPASGTDTQYF. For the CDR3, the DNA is TGTGCCAGCAGTTTACCCGCCTCAGGCACAGATACGCAGTATTTT.

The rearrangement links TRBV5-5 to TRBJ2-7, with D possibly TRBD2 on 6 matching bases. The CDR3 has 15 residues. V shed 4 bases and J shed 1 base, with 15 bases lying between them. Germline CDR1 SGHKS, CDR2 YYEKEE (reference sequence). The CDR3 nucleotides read TGTGCCAGCAGCCTAGGGAGGCAGGTGTCCTACGAGCAGTACTTC. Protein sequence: CASSLGRQVSYEQYF. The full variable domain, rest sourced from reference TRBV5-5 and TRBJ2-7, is DAGVTQSPTHLIKTRGQQVTLRCSPISGHKSVSWYQQVLGQGPQFIFQYYEKEERGRGNFPDRFSARQFPNYSSELNVNALLLGDSALYLCASSLGRQVSYEQYFGPGTRLTVT.

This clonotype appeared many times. The CDR3 DNA reads TGTGCCAGCAGTCCTACAGGGGACGGTCAGCCCCAGCATTTT. This codes for CASSPTGDGQPQHF. The chain recombines TRBV6-4 with TRBJ1-5; 7 bases agree with TRBD1. This CDR3 region has 14 residues. The ends lost 5 bases at V and 6 bases at J; junction bases unmatched: 7. CDR1 MRHNA and CDR2 SNTAGT come from the germline V gene.

The CDR3 loop is CASIRTGVTNTQYF. The CDR3 DNA reads TGTGCCAGCATCAGGACAGGGGTCACGAATACGCAGTATTTT. This rearrangement joins TRBV2 to TRBJ2-3; TRBD1 aligns across 9 bases. V was clipped by 7 bases and J by 7 bases; unmatched bases: 9. The CDR3 has 14 amino acids. Looked up from germline, CDR1 is SNHLY and CDR2 is FYNNEI.

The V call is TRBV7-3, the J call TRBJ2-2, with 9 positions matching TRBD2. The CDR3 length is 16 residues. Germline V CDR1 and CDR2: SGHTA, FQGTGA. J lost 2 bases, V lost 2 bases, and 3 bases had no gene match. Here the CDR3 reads CASSLYSGGNTGELFF. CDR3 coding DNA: TGTGCCAGCAGCTTATATAGCGGGGGTAACACCGGGGAGCTGTTTTTT.

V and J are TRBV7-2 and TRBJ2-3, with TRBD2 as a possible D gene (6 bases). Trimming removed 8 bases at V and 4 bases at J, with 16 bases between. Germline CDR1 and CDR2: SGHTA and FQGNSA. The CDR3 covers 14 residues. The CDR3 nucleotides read TGTGCCAGCTCCCGGGGGACTTTGCCAGATACGCAGTATTTT. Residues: CASSRGTLPDTQYF.

CDR3 amino acids: CASSQRYTYNEQFF. The CDR3 DNA sequence: TGTGCCAGCAGCCAGCGGTACACCTACAATGAGCAGTTCTTC. The genes are TRBV3-1 and TRBJ2-1; no definite D call. The CDR3 is made up of 14 amino acids. Germline V gene data show CDR1 as LGHDT and CDR2 as YNNKEL (reference sequence). Trimming left V 3 bases short and J 2 bases short, with 8 bases between.

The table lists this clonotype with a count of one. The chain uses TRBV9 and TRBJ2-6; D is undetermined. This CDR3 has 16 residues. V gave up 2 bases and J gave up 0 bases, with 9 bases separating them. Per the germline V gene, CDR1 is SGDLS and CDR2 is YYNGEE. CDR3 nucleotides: TGTGCCAGCAGCGTCCGGGCGGCCTCTGGGGCCAACGTCCTGACTTTC. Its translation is CASSVRAASGANVLTF.

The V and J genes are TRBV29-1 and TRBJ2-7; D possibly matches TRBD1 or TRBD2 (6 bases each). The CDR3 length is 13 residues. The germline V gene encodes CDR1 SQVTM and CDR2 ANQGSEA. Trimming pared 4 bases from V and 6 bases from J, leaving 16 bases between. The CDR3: CSVVGRRGTEQYF. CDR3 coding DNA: TGCAGCGTTGTGGGGAGGAGGGGGACCGAGCAGTACTTC.

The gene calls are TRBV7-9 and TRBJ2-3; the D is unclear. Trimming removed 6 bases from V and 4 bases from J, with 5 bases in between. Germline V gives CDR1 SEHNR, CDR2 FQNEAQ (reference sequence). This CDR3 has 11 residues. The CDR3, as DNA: TGTGCCAGCAGGCTGGCAGATACGCAGTATTTT. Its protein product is CASRLADTQYF.

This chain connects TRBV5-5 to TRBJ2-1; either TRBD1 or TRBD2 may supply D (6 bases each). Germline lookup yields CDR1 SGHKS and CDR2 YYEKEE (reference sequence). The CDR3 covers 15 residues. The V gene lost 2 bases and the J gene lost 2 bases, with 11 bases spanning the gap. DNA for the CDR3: TGTGCCAGCAGCTTAACGAGGGGGGCCTACAATGAGCAGTTCTTC. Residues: CASSLTRGAYNEQFF.

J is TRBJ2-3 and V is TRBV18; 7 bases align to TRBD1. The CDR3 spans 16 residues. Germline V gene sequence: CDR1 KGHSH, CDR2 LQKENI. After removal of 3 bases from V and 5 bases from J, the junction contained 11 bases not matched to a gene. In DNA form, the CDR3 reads TGTGCCAGCTCACCGCCGACAGGGTTGATCAAAGATACGCAGTATTTT. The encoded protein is CASSPPTGLIKDTQYF.

The DNA for the CDR3 is TGTGCCAGCAGCTTAGGGGTTACAGAGTGGCGGTTTGGCTACACCTTC. It encodes CASSLGVTEWRFGYTF. The chain is built from TRBV7-2 and TRBJ1-2; D is uncertain. The CDR3 is made up of 16 amino acids. Germline V gene lookup returns CDR1 SGHTA and CDR2 FQGNSA. V was trimmed by 1 base and J by 7 bases, leaving 19 bases between them.

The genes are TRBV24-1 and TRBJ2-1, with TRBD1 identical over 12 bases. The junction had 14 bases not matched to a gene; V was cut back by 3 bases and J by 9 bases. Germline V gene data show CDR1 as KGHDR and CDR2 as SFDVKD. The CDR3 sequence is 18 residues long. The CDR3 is CATSDELEPGQGALEQFF. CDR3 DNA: TGTGCCACCAGTGATGAACTGGAGCCGGGACAGGGGGCGCTTGAGCAGTTCTTC.

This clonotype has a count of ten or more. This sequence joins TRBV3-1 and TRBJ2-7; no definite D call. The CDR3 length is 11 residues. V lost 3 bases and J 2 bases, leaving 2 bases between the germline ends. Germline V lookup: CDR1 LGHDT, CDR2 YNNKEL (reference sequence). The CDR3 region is CASSHAYEQYF. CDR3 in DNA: TGTGCCAGCAGCCATGCCTACGAGCAGTACTTC.

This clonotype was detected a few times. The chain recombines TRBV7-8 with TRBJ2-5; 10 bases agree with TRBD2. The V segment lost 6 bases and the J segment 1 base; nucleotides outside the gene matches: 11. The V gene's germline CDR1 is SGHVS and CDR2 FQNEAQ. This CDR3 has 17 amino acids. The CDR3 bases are TGTGCCAGCAGTCAATCCCTAGCGGGAGTCCTCCAAGAGACCCAGTACTTC. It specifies CASSQSLAGVLQETQYF.

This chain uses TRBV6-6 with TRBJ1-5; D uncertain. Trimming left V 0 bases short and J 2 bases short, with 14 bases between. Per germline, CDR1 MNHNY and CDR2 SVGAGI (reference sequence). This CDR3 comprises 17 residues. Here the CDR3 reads CASSYSQTASGNQPQHF. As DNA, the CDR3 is TGTGCCAGCAGTTACTCCCAGACGGCTTCGGGCAATCAGCCCCAGCATTTT.

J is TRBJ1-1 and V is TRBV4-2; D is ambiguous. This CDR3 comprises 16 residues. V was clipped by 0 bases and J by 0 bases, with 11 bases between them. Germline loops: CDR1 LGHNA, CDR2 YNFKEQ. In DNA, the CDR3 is TGTGCCAGCAGCCAAGATTCCGGGCCGCTGAACACTGAAGCTTTCTTT. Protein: CASSQDSGPLNTEAFF.

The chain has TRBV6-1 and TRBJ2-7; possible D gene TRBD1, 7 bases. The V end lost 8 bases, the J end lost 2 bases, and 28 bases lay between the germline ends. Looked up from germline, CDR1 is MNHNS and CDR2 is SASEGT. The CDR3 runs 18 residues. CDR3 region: CASRGGGQVSSLTYEQYF. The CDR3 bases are TGTGCCAGCCGGGGAGGAGGACAGGTGTCGTCGTTGACCTACGAGCAGTACTTC.

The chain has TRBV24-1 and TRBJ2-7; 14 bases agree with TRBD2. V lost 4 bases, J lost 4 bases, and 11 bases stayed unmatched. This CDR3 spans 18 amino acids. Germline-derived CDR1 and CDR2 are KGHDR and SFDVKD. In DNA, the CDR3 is TGTGCCACCAGTGAAAACCCGGGACTAGCGGGAGAGCAATACGAGCAGTACTTC. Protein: CATSENPGLAGEQYEQYF.

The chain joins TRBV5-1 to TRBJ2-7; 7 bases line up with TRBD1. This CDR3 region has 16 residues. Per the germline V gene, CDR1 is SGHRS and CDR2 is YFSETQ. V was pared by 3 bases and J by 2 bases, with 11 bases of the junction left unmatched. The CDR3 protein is CASSWAQGKSTYEQYF. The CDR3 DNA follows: TGCGCCAGCAGCTGGGCACAGGGGAAAAGCACCTACGAGCAGTACTTC. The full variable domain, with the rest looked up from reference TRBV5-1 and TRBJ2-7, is KAGVTQTPRYLIKTRGQQVTLSCSPISGHRSVSWYQQTPGQGLQFLFEYFSETQRNKGNFPGRFSGRQFSNSRSEMNVSTLELGDSALYLCASSWAQGKSTYEQYFGPGTRLTVT.

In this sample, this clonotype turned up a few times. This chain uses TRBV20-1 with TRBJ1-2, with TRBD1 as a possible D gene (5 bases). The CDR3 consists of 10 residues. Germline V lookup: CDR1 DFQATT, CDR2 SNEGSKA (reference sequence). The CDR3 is CQGGSYGYTF. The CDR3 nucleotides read TGCCAGGGTGGGTCGTATGGCTACACCTTC.

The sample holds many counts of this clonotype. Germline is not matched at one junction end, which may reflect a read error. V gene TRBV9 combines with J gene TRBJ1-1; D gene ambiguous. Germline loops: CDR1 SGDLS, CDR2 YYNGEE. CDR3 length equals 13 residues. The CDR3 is CASSVTANTEAFF. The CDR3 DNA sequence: TGCGCCAGCAGCGTCACAGCGAACACTGAAGCTTTCTTT.

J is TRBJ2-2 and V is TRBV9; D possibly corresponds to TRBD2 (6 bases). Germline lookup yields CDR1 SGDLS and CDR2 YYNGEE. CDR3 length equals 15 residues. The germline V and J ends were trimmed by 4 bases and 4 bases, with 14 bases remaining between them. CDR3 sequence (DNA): TGTGCCAGCAGCATTGGAGGGTCGAGCACCGGGGAGCTGTTTTTT. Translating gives CASSIGGSSTGELFF.

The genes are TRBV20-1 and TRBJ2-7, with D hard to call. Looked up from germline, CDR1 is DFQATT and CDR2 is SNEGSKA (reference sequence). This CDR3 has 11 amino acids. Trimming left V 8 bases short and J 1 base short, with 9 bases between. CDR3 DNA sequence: TGCAGTCTAGTACAATCCTACGAGCAGTACTTC. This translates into CSLVQSYEQYF.

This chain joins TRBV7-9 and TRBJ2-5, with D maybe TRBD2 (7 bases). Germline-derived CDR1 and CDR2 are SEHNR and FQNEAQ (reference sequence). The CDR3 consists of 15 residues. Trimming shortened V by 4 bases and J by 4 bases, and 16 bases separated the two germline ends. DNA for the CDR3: TGTGCCAGCAGCTACCCGTTGGGGGGGCGAGAGACCCAGTACTTC. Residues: CASSYPLGGRETQYF. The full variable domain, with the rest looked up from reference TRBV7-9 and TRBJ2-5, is DTGVSQNPRHKITKRGQNVTFRCDPISEHNRLYWYRQTLGQGPEFLTYFQNEAQLEKSRLLSDRFSAERPKGSFSTLEIQRTEQGDSAMYLCASSYPLGGRETQYFGPGTRLLVL.

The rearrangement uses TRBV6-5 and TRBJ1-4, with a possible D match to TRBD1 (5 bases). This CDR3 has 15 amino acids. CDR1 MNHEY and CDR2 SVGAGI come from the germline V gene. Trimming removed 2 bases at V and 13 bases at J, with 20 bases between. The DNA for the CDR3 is TGTGCCAGCAGTTACACTCTCGGGACCACACAAATACTGTTTTTT. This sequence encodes CASSYTLGTTQILFF.

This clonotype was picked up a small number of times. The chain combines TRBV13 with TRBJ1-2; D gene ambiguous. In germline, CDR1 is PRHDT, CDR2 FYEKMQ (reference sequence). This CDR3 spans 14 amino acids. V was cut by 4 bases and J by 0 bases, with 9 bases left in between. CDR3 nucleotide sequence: TGTGCCAGCAGCTCCCCTCCATCTAACTATGGCTACACCTTC. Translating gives CASSSPPSNYGYTF.